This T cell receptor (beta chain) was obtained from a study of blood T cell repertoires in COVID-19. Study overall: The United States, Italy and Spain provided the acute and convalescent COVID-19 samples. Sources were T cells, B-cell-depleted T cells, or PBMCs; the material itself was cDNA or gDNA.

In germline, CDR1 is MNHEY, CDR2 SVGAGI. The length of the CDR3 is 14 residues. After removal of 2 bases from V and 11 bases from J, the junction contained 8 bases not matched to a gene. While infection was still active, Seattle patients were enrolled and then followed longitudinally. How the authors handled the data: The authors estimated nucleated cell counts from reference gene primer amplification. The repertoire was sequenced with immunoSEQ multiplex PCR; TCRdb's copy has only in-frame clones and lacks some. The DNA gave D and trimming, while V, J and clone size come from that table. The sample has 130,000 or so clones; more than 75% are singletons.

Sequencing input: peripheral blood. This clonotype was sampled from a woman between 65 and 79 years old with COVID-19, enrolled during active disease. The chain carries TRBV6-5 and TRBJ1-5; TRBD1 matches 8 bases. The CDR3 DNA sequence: TGTGCCAGCAGTTACGGAACAGGGGGATCGGCCCAGCATTTT. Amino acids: CASSYGTGGSAQHF.